This TCR beta chain was obtained from a study of T-cell reconstitution after alpha-beta-depleted transplantation in children. This clonotype showed up just once. TCRbeta library preparation incorporated unique molecular identifiers. TCRdb re-derived calls from the PCR reads in MiXCR, one entry per CDR3 protein. The table has 150,000 to 250,000 distinct CDR3 sequences, roughly 14% seen once; the top ten hold 13%. This sample comprised PBMCs from the stem cell graft donor, obtained from the stem cell graft. The TCR comes from a human donor who donated a stem cell graft to a child with acute lymphoblastic leukemia.

The CDR3 loop reads CASSSNDPGEAFF. For the CDR3, the DNA is TGTGCCAGCAGCTCCAATGACCCAGGGGAAGCTTTCTTT. This chain joins TRBV5-4 and TRBJ1-1; tentatively, D is TRBD1 (5 bases). CDR3 size: 13 residues. Germline V gene lookup returns CDR1 SGHNT and CDR2 YYREEE (reference sequence). V lost 3 bases, J lost 8 bases, and 14 bases lay in between.